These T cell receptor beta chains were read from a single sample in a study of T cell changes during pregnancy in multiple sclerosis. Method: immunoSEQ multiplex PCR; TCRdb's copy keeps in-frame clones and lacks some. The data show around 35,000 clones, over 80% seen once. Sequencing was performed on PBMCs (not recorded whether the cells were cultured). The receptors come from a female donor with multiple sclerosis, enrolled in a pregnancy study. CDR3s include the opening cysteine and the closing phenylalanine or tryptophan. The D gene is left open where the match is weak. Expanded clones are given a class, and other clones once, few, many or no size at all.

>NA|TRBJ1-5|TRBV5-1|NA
TGCGCCAGCAGCTTGGGCCCCGGGGGCAATCAGCCCCAGCATTTT
CASSLGPGGNQPQHF
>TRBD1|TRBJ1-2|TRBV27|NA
TGTGCCAGCAGTCCGCGGTGGACAGGGGGATATGGCTACACCTTC
CASSPRWTGGYGYTF
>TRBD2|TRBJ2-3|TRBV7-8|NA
TGTGCCAGCAGCTTCACCCCCCGGCCTAGCGGCACTAGCACAGATACGCAGTATTTT
CASSFTPRPSGTSTDTQYF
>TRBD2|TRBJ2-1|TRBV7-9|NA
TGTGCCAGCAGCTTAGAGGCGGGAGGGTACAATGAGCAGTTCTTC
CASSLEAGGYNEQFF
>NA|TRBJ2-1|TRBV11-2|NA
TGTGCCAGCAGCTTAGTTGGTAGCTCCTACAATGAGCAGTTCTTC
CASSLVGSSYNEQFF
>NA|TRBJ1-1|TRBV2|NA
TGTGCCAGCCTAATAGGACCGCCGAACACTGAAGCTTTCTTT
CASLIGPPNTEAFF
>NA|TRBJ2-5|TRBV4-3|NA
TGCGCCAGCAGCCAAGATGGGGCAGGGCGCCTTCAAGAGACCCAGTACTTC
CASSQDGAGRLQETQYF
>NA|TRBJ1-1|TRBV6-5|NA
TGTGCCAGCAGCCTGACGGTGAACACTGAAGCTTTCTTT
CASSLTVNTEAFF
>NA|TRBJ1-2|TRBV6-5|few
TGTGCCAGCAGGATAGACAGTTCTGGCTACACCTTC
CASRIDSSGYTF
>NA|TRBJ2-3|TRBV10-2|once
TGCGCCAGCAGTGACCGACAGACAGATACGCAGTATTTT
CASSDRQTDTQYF
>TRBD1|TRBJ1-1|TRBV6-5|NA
TGTGCCAGCAGTTCCCCGACAGGGGCGAACACTGAAGCTTTCTTT
CASSSPTGANTEAFF